The clone carrying this T cell receptor beta chain was seen a few times. This entry comes from a study of T and B cells in COVID-19 patients. Study context: COVID-19 patients gave peripheral blood either during active infection or after recovery. Of roughly 22 active-infection patients, 12 were critically ill with mechanical ventilation or extracorporeal membrane oxygenation. The recovered cohort's median age was approximately 37 years, versus over 60 years in active infection.

Multiplex PCR with BIOMED2 TRB-A/B primer pools amplified TRB rearrangements. TCRdb reprocessed the multiplex PCR reads via MiXCR and lists one record per CDR3 protein. The table shows thousands of distinct CDR3 sequences, with 20% to 25% occurring only once. Each TRB amplification used about 250-550 ng of genomic DNA from blood. V was pared by 7 bases and J by 6 bases, with 18 bases between. The germline V gene encodes CDR1 MNHNS and CDR2 SASEGT. CDR3 size: 14 residues. The chain joins TRBV6-1 to TRBJ1-2; perhaps TRBD1 as D (5 bases). The TCR sequence derives from a human donor who had recovered from COVID-19. The sample was blood. This CDR3 is CASTLNSRGHGYTF. CDR3 sequence (DNA): TGTGCCAGCACCCTGAACTCCCGGGGACATGGCTACACCTTC.